This TCR beta chain was retrieved from a study of T cell repertoires in cytomegalovirus infection (dated by TCRdb to between 2018 and 2020). Notes on the research overall: Alongside well-studied HLA-B-restricted epitopes, the peptide stimulations were aimed at recently identified HLA-C-restricted CMV epitopes, whose presentation resists viral immunomodulation. The HLA type of each donor mattered for the analysis, because public TCR beta signatures pointed to carriage of CMV infection along with the matching HLA type.

Remarks on this clonotype: Its antigen specificity is not known. Base qualities are missing; no much larger clone stands one base away.

Broader findings and caveats from the paper: The ex vivo response was dominated by HLA-C-restricted CMV-specific TCR beta clonotypes, and the single most frequent clonotype in two of eight donors was supplied by these HLA-C-restricted clonotypes. Carriers of CMV infection plus the relevant HLA type were discriminated by the cumulative frequency of public TCR beta family members in the study cohort and in an independent approximately 360-donor cohort.

V is reduced by 1 base and J by 5 bases, leaving a spacing of 26 bases between them. The CDR3 spans 19 residues, from the cysteine through the phenylalanine. CDR3 DNA only is kept here, 57 bases in frame from base 1. For CDR1 and CDR2, the germline V gene lists SGHVS and FQNEAQ. In light of the paper, this sample's treatment or condition label describes: in vitro stimulation with specific CMV peptide epitopes to enrich CMV-specific T cells. Sequencer: Illumina HiSeq 1500. TCRdb took the public reads, trimmed them with fastp at Q25, ran MiXCR for clone calling and kept in-frame beta chains. Every distinct CDR3 protein forms one entry, paired with its most common genes and DNA. The sample table contains 900,000 to 950,000 distinct CDR3 sequences; only one count was recorded for 25% to 40% of them. 13% of the sample is in the top ten clones.

In this chain, TRBV7-8 is recombined with TRBJ1-2; no confident D gene assignment can be made. The clonotype originates from a human donor in good health (CMV status not recorded). Some clones in this sample may be carry-over from other donors' samples. The source was cultured CD8+ T cells from PBMCs, collected from culture after CMV antigen stimulation. This receptor has the CDR3 CASSLVDKTRGIGPYGYTF. The DNA is as follows: TGTGCCAGCAGCTTAGTTGACAAGACTAGAGGGATCGGTCCTTATGGCTACACCTTC.